This record looks at one T cell receptor beta chain sequence and its context. In the same sample, other DNA sequences code for this CDR3. The data belong to a study of blood T cell repertoires in COVID-19. Study members were between about 18 and 100 years old and lived in 20 to 30 US regions. Cohort allocation depended upon clinical history that participants reported. Sequencing was performed with immunoSEQ multiplex PCR; in TCRdb, only in-frame clones are kept and a portion is missing. This sample yields 290,000 or so clones, of which around 90% are seen a single time; around 4.4% belongs to the top ten. The length of the CDR3 is 15 residues. Germline V gene lookup returns CDR1 MDHEN and CDR2 SYDVKM. The trim removed 3 bases at V and 0 bases at J, leaving 2 bases unmatched.

This chain connects TRBV28 to TRBJ1-5; 7 bases align to TRBD1. The TCR originated in a woman between 18 and 29 years old with acute COVID-19. Material: PBMCs or T cells enriched from blood (not recorded which). In nucleotides, the CDR3 is TGTGCCAGCAGTTTGGGACAGTTTAGCAATCAGCCCCAGCATTTT. It specifies CASSLGQFSNQPQHF.